A single sample gave rise to the 31 T cell receptor beta chains below, sequenced in a study of Ad26.COV2.S vaccination and SARS-CoV-2 variants. Profiled with immunoSEQ multiplex PCR; TCRdb holds only in-frame clones, not every one. The data hold under 550,000 clones, with approximately 92% observed a single time. Treatment described: roughly 18 received Ad26.COV2.S at low or high dose, single or two shots; five or six received placebo; per-sample allocation not given. Material that was analyzed had been drawn on day 63 after the first vaccine or placebo injection. This specimen consisted of peripheral blood, obtained in a trial of Ad26.COV2.S vaccine versus placebo. The receptors shown here come from a person between 18 and 65 years old who received the Ad26.COV2.S COVID-19 vaccine or a placebo.

The rearrangement joins TRBV15 to TRBJ2-7, with TRBD2 identical over 11 bases. The V and J ends lost 1 base and 3 bases, in that order; junction bases with no gene match: 5. This CDR3 region has 16 residues. In germline, CDR1 is LNHNV, CDR2 YYDKDF (reference sequence). The CDR3 DNA sequence: TGTGCCACCAGCAGAGCTAAACTAGCGGGAGACTACGAGCAGTACTTC. Protein: CATSRAKLAGDYEQYF.

The chain carries TRBV5-6 and TRBJ2-5; TRBD2 aligns across 8 bases. The CDR3 totals 15 residues. Germline V lookup: CDR1 SGHDT, CDR2 YYEEEE. V lost 4 bases and J lost 5; bases outside the gene matches: 10. In DNA form, the CDR3 reads TGTGCCAGCAGCCCCCAAGCGGGAGCGGTTGAGACCCAGTACTTC. It translates to CASSPQAGAVETQYF.

The chain links TRBV14 to TRBJ2-5, with unresolved D. V dropped 0 bases and J dropped 4 bases, with 15 bases sitting between them. The CDR3 has 16 residues. Per germline, CDR1 SGHDN and CDR2 FVKESK. In nucleotides, the CDR3 is TGTGCCAGCAGCCAAGAAAGTCGGGCGGCAGCAGAGACCCAGTACTTC. It specifies CASSQESRAAAETQYF.

V is TRBV4-3 and J is TRBJ2-2, with D hard to call. V lost 3 bases to trimming and J lost 5 bases, with 7 bases between them. The CDR3 sequence is 13 residues long. Germline CDR1 reads LGHNA; CDR2 reads YSLEER. For the CDR3, the DNA is TGCGCCAGCAGCCAGGTGGGAACCGGGGAGCTGTTTTTT. Translating it yields CASSQVGTGELFF.

Only a few counts were recorded for this clone. The rearrangement joins TRBV5-1 to TRBJ2-3; maybe TRBD1 (6 bases). V lost 4 bases and J lost 1, with 16 bases in between. Germline CDR1 reads SGHRS; CDR2 reads YFSETQ. This CDR3 region has 16 residues. CDR3 protein: CASSETTGLGTDTQYF. CDR3 coding DNA: TGCGCCAGCAGCGAGACGACAGGCCTGGGCACAGATACGCAGTATTTT.

This sequence joins TRBV7-2 and TRBJ2-7, with D unclear. The CDR3 loop spans 14 amino acids. Looked up from germline, CDR1 is SGHTA and CDR2 is FQGNSA. The V gene lost 4 bases and the J gene lost 0 bases, with 10 bases spanning the gap. CDR3 sequence (DNA): TGTGCCAGCAGCTCTATTATTAGCTCCTACGAGCAGTACTTC. It is translated as CASSSIISSYEQYF.

The chain links TRBV7-2 to TRBJ2-7; D unresolved. V dropped 5 bases and J dropped 0 bases, with 14 bases sitting between them. In germline, CDR1 is SGHTA, CDR2 FQGNSA. The CDR3 loop spans 15 amino acids. The CDR3 DNA is TGTGCCAGCAGCCTAGGCGACTTTTACTCCTACGAGCAGTACTTC. As protein: CASSLGDFYSYEQYF.

The V call is TRBV25-1, the J call TRBJ2-7; TRBD1 matches at 11 bases. The CDR3 has 15 amino acids. The germline gives CDR1 MGHDK, CDR2 SYGVNS. After removal of 5 bases from V and 6 bases from J, the junction contained 9 bases not matched to a gene. CDR3 DNA sequence: TGTGCCAGCAGTTCACTGGACAGGGGGCAGGGCGAGCAGTACTTC. It yields the protein CASSSLDRGQGEQYF.

The rearrangement links TRBV5-4 to TRBJ2-1, with D possibly being TRBD2 (5 bases). Germline V lookup: CDR1 SGHNT, CDR2 YYREEE (reference sequence). Trimming removed 6 bases at V and 15 bases at J, with 28 bases between. This CDR3 region has 15 residues. The DNA of the CDR3 is TGTGCCAGCACCCCGGGGTTATGGGGATCCGGTCTCCTGTTCTTC. Its translation is CASTPGLWGSGLLFF.

The chain uses TRBV2 and TRBJ2-2, with a possible D match to TRBD1 (6 bases). CDR1 and CDR2 from the germline V gene are SNHLY and FYNNEI. Trimming removed 2 bases at V and 5 bases at J, with 15 bases between. CDR3 length equals 16 residues. The chain's CDR3 is CASSESRGIGTGELFF. The CDR3 region has the DNA TGTGCCAGCAGTGAATCGAGGGGGATAGGGACCGGGGAGCTGTTTTTT.

V is TRBV7-3 and J is TRBJ2-1, with D maybe TRBD2 (6 bases). Germline V gene lookup returns CDR1 SGHTA and CDR2 FQGTGA. V lost 5 bases, J lost 6 bases, and 14 bases lay in between. The length of the CDR3 is 14 residues. In DNA form, the CDR3 reads TGTGCCAGCAGCCCCACGGCGGGGAGCAATGAGCAGTTCTTC. It is translated as CASSPTAGSNEQFF.

With respect to this clone: Within the sample, other DNA sequences also encode this same CDR3. This sequence joins TRBV6-6 and TRBJ2-1, with D unclear. Germline V CDR1 and CDR2: MNHNY, SVGAGI (reference sequence). The CDR3 extends over 12 amino acids. Trimming removed 6 bases from V and 7 bases from J, with 10 bases in between. The CDR3 coding sequence is TGTGCCAGCAGCCCCGGTAGAAATGAGCAGTTCTTC. Amino acids: CASSPGRNEQFF.

The rearrangement links TRBV19 to TRBJ1-1, with TRBD1 matching 7 bases. Per the germline V gene, CDR1 is LNHDA and CDR2 is SQIVND (reference sequence). With 3 bases clipped from V and 3 bases from J, the junction kept 7 bases outside the gene matches. CDR3 length equals 15 residues. This CDR3 is CASSIGPGGDTEAFF. The CDR3 DNA is TGTGCCAGTAGTATTGGGCCAGGGGGGGACACTGAAGCTTTCTTT. Based on the CDR3 plus reference TRBV19 and TRBJ1-1, the full variable domain is DGGITQSPKYLFRKEGQNVTLSCEQNLNHDAMYWYRQDPGQGLRLIYYSQIVNDFQKGDIAEGYSVSREKKESFPLTVTSAQKNPTAFYLCASSIGPGGDTEAFFGQGTRLTVV.

The chain recombines TRBV4-3 with TRBJ1-5; D gene ambiguous. This CDR3 spans 14 amino acids. The ends were cut back, 2 bases at V and 5 bases at J, with 10 bases in the middle. Germline assignment: CDR1 LGHNA and CDR2 YSLEER. The CDR3 DNA reads TGCGCCAGCAGCCAACAGGTCAGCGATCAGCCCCAGCATTTT. Amino acids: CASSQQVSDQPQHF.

The chain employs TRBV7-6 and TRBJ1-1; D not certain. This CDR3 spans 16 amino acids. Trimming took 2 bases from V and 0 from J, leaving 13 bases between them. CDR1 and CDR2 (germline): SGHVS, FNYEAQ. The CDR3 reads CASSLSQLSLNTEAFF. DNA for the CDR3: TGTGCCAGCAGCTTAAGCCAGCTCTCCTTGAACACTGAAGCTTTCTTT.

The genes are TRBV7-2 and TRBJ2-1; 7 bases are shared with TRBD2. The germline gives CDR1 SGHTA, CDR2 FQGNSA. Germline trimming cut 1 base from V and 5 bases from J; bases unmatched to any gene: 5. This CDR3 spans 15 amino acids. This chain's CDR3 is CASSLVLAAHNEQFF. Written as DNA, the CDR3 is TGTGCCAGCAGCTTAGTGCTAGCGGCTCACAATGAGCAGTTCTTC.

The chain recombines TRBV29-1 with TRBJ2-3, with 10 bases identical to TRBD2. With V trimmed by 4 bases and J by 3 bases, 7 bases remained unmatched. This CDR3 is built from 15 residues. Germline V lookup: CDR1 SQVTM, CDR2 ANQGSEA. CDR3 sequence (DNA): TGCAGCGTTGGTCTAGCGGGAGTGAAGACAGATACGCAGTATTTT. This sequence encodes CSVGLAGVKTDTQYF.

This clone was seen once. The gene calls are TRBV6-5 and TRBJ1-5, with D hard to call. CDR3 length: 14 amino acids. CDR1 and CDR2 (germline): MNHEY, SVGAGI. Trimming stripped 5 bases from V and 3 bases from J, with 11 bases between. The CDR3: CASSPQPPNQPQHF. The CDR3 DNA reads as TGTGCCAGCAGTCCCCAGCCACCCAATCAGCCCCAGCATTTT.

V and J are TRBV21-1 and TRBJ2-6; TRBD1, the table's D call, was not compared with the DNA. TRBV21-1 is a listed pseudogene. The CDR3 is 20 residues long. The CDR3 DNA reads as TGTGCCAGCAGCAAATTATCTTGGGACAGTGCAGACTCTGGGGCCAACGTCCTGACTTTC. Its translation is CASSKLSWDSADSGANVLTF.

The rearrangement links TRBV28 to TRBJ2-2, with 11 positions matching TRBD2. CDR1 and CDR2 (germline): MDHEN, SYDVKM. The J segment lost 5 bases and the V segment lost 5 bases, leaving 7 bases of the junction unmatched. CDR3 length: 16 amino acids. The CDR3 coding sequence is TGTGCCAGCAGTGATCTTAGCGGGAGGGAGACCGGGGAGCTGTTTTTT. Protein: CASSDLSGRETGELFF.

The genes are TRBV5-4 and TRBJ1-2; 7 bases are shared with TRBD1. Unmatched junction bases numbered 6, after V lost 2 bases and J lost 8 bases. Germline CDR1 and CDR2: SGHNT and YYREEE (reference sequence). The CDR3 length is 13 residues. The CDR3 sequence: CASSFKGAGGYTF. CDR3 in DNA: TGTGCCAGCAGCTTCAAGGGGGCGGGAGGCTACACCTTC.

V usage is TRBV5-1 and J usage is TRBJ2-1; the D is unclear. V lost 5 bases to trimming and J lost 8 bases, with 20 bases between them. The germline gives CDR1 SGHRS, CDR2 YFSETQ. This CDR3 comprises 15 residues. The DNA for the CDR3 is TGCGCCAGCAGGTATTGGCCCGGGTCCGAGGATGAGCAGTTCTTC. Its translation: CASRYWPGSEDEQFF.

The gene calls are TRBV3-1 (or the pseudogene TRBV3-2) and TRBJ2-1; a possible D gene is TRBD2 (6 bases). The germline CDR1 and CDR2 sequences are LGHDT and YNNKEL (reference sequence). Trimming pared 3 bases from V and 10 bases from J, leaving 19 bases between. This CDR3 has 15 amino acids. As DNA, the CDR3 is TGTGCCAGCAGCCAGCTGGACGCGGGGTCCCCCGAGCAGTTCTTC. It encodes CASSQLDAGSPEQFF.

The gene calls are TRBV6-2 or TRBV6-3 and TRBJ2-5; 9 positions match TRBD2. After removal of 1 base from V and 2 bases from J, the junction contained 2 bases not matched to a gene. Germline V gene data show CDR1 as MNHEY and CDR2 as SVGEGT. The CDR3 has 15 amino acids. The chain's CDR3 is CASSYWREGQETQYF. Here the CDR3 DNA reads TGTGCCAGCAGTTACTGGCGGGAGGGACAAGAGACCCAGTACTTC.

V and J are TRBV7-3 and TRBJ2-3; 9 nucleotides align to TRBD2. The V and J ends lost 0 bases and 4 bases, in that order; junction bases with no gene match: 5. The CDR3 has 16 amino acids. Germline V gene lookup returns CDR1 SGHTA and CDR2 FQGTGA. Written as DNA, the CDR3 is TGTGCCAGCAGCTTAACGGGCGGGAGGGGGTCAGATACGCAGTATTTT. Translation gives CASSLTGGRGSDTQYF.

The chain employs TRBV11-3 and TRBJ2-1; D not resolved. The length of the CDR3 is 14 residues. Germline assignment: CDR1 SGHNT and CDR2 YENEEA. V lost 1 base to trimming and J lost 4 bases, with 8 bases between them. The CDR3 reads CASSLGSGYNEQFF. The CDR3 nucleotides are TGTGCCAGCAGCTTAGGGTCAGGTTACAATGAGCAGTTCTTC.

The chain uses TRBV30 and TRBJ2-7; TRBD2 matches at 8 bases. Germline lookup yields CDR1 GTSNPN and CDR2 SVGIG (reference sequence). V lost 1 base and J lost 2; bases outside the gene matches: 10. The CDR3 covers 16 residues. CDR3 region: CAWSGKSLAGAYEQYF. Written as DNA, the CDR3 is TGTGCCTGGAGTGGGAAGAGTCTAGCGGGTGCCTACGAGCAGTACTTC.

V and J are TRBV7-8 and TRBJ2-5; a possible D gene is TRBD1 (5 bases). Trimming removed 5 bases from V and 2 bases from J, with 15 bases in between. The CDR3 is 15 amino acids. Germline loops: CDR1 SGHVS, CDR2 FQNEAQ. The chain's CDR3 is CASSEGPRAQETQYF. In nucleotides, the CDR3 is TGTGCCAGCAGCGAAGGGCCCAGGGCACAAGAGACCCAGTACTTC. The variable domain in full, completed from reference TRBV7-8 and TRBJ2-5, reads GAGVSQSPRYKVAKRGQDVALRCDPISGHVSLFWYQQALGQGPEFLTYFQNEAQLDKSGLPSDRFFAERPEGSVSTLKIQRTQQEDSAVYLCASSEGPRAQETQYFGPGTRLLVL.

The chain couples TRBV5-6 to TRBJ2-1, with unresolved D. The length of the CDR3 is 14 residues. V lost 0 bases and J 4 bases, leaving 8 bases between the germline ends. CDR1 and CDR2 (germline): SGHDT, YYEEEE. Here the CDR3 reads CASSLALSYNEQFF. The CDR3 DNA sequence: TGTGCCAGCAGCTTGGCCCTATCTTACAATGAGCAGTTCTTC.

The CDR3 nucleotides read TGTGCCAGCAGTGTCGCCTTCGAGCTGGAAGACCAAGAGACCCAGTACTTC. This sequence encodes CASSVAFELEDQETQYF. The chain has TRBV6-4 and TRBJ2-5; D is uncertain. The germline CDR1 and CDR2 sequences are MRHNA and SNTAGT. The CDR3 is 17 residues long. The V gene lost 4 bases and the J gene lost 0 bases, with 18 bases spanning the gap.

This chain's CDR3 is CASSPADEQFF. CDR3 DNA: TGTGCCAGCTCACCAGCGGATGAGCAGTTCTTC. The chain carries TRBV18 and TRBJ2-1; D ambiguous. Germline CDR1 reads KGHSH; CDR2 reads LQKENI. The germline V and J ends were trimmed by 2 bases and 8 bases, with 4 bases remaining between them. The CDR3 extends over 11 amino acids.